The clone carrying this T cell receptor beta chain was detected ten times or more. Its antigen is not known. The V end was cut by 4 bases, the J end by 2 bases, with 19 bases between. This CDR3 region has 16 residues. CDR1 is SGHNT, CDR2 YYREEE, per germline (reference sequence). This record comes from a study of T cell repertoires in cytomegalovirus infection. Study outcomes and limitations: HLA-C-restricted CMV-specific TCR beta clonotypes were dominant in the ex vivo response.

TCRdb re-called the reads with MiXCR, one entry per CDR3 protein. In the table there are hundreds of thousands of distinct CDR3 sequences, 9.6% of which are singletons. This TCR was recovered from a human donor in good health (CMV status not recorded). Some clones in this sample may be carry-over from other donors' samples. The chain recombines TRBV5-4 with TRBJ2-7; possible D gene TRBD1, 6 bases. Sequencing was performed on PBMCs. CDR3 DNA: TGTGCCAGCAGCGGAGGACAGACCGGGATAACCTACGAGCAGTACTTC. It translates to CASSGGQTGITYEQYF.